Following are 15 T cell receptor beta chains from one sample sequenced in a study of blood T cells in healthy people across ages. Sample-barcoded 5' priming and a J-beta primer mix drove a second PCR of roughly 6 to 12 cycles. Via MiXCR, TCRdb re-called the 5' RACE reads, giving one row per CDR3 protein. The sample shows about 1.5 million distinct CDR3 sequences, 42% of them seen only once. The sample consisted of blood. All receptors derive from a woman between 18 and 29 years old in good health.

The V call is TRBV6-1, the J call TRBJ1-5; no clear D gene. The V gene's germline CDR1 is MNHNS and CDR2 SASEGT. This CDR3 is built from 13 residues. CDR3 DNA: TGTGCTACAGTCAAGGAGGGCAATCAGCCCCAGCATTTT. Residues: CATVKEGNQPQHF.

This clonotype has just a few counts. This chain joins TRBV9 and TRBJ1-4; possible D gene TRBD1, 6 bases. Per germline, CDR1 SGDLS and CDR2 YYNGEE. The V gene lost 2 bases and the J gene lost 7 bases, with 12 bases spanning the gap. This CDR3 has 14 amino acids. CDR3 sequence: CASSVSQGFEKLFF. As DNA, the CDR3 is TGTGCCAGCAGCGTGAGCCAGGGGTTTGAAAAACTGTTTTTT.

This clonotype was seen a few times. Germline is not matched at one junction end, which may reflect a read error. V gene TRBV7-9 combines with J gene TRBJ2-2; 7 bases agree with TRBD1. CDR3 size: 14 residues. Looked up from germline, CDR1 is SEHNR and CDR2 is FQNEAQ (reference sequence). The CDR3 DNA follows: TGTGCCAGCAGCGTGGGACAGTCCACCGGGGAGTTGTTTTTT. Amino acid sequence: CASSVGQSTGELFF.

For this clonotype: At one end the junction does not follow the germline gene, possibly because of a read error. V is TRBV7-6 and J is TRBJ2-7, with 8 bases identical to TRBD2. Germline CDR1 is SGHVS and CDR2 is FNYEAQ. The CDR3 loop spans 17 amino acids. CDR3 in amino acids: CASSPIGGESGFHERYF. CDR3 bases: TGTGCCAGCAGCCCTATCGGGGGGGAGTCAGGGTTTCACGAGCGGTACTTC.

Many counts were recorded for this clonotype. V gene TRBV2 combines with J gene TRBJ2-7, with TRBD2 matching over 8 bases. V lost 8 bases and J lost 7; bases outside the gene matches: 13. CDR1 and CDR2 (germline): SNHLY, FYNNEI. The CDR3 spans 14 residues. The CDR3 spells CASVSGSGTREQYF. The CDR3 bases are TGTGCCAGCGTGTCCGGTAGCGGGACTAGAGAGCAGTACTTC.

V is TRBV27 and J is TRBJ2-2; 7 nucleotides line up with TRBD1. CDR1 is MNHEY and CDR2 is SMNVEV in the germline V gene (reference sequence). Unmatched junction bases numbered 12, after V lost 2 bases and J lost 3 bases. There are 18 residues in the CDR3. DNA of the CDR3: TGTGCCAGCAGTTTACATTACAGGGGAGAGGGGGACACCGGGGAGCTGTTTTTT. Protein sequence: CASSLHYRGEGDTGELFF.

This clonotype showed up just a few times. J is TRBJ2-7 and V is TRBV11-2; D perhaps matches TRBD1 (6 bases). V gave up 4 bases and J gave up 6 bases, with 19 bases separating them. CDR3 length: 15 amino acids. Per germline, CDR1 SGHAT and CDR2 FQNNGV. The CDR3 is CASSSPARDIIEQYF. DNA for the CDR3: TGTGCCAGCAGCTCCCCAGCCAGGGACATCATCGAGCAGTACTTC.

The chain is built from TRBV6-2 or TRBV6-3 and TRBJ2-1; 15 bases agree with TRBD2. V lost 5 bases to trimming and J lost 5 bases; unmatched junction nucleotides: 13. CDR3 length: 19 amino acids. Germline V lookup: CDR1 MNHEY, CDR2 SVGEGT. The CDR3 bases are TGTGCCAGCAGTCCAGGACTAGCGGGGGGGCACCGTAAGAACAATGAGCAGTTCTTC. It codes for CASSPGLAGGHRKNNEQFF.

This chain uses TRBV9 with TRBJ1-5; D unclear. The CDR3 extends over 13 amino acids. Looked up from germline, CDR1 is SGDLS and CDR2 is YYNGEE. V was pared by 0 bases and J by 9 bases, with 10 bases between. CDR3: CASSVDLKAPQHF. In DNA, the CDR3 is TGTGCCAGCAGCGTAGATTTGAAAGCGCCCCAGCATTTT.

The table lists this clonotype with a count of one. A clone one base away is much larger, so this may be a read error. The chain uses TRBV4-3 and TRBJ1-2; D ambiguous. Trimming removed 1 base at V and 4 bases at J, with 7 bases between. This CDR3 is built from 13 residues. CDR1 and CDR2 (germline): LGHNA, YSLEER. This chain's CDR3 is CASSQVVGYGYTF. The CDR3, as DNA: TGCGCCAGCAGCCAAGTCGTGGGCTATGGCTACACCTTC.

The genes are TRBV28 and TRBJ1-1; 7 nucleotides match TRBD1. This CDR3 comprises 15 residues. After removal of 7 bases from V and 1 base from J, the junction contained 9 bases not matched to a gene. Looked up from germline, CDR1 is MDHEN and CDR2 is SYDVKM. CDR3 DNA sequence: TGTGCCAGCAACTCAGGGGGGAGCGGGAACACTGAAGCTTTCTTT. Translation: CASNSGGSGNTEAFF.

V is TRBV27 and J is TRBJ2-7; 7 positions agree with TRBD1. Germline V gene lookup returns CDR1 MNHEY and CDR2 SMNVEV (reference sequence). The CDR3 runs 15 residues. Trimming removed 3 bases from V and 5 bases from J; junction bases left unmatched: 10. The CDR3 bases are TGTGCCAGCAGTTTTCCTTCACAGGGGATCAACGAGCAGTACTTC. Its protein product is CASSFPSQGINEQYF.

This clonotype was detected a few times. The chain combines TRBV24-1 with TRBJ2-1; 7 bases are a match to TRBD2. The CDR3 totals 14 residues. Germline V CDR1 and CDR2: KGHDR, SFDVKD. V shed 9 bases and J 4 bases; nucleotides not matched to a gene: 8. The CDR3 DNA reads TGTGCCACCTCTAGCGGCCTCGCGTACAATGAGCAGTTCTTC. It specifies CATSSGLAYNEQFF.

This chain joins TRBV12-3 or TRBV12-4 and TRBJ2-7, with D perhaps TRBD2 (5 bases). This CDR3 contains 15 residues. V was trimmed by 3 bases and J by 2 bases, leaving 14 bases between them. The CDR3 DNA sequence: TGTGCCAGCAGTTTTGGTTTCGGGGAGACCTACGAGCAGTACTTC. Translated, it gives CASSFGFGETYEQYF.

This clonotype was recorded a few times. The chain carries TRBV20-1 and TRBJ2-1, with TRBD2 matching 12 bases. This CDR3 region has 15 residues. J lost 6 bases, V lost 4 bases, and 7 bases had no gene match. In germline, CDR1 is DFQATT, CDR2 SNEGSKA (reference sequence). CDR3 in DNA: TGCAGTGCTACTAGCGGGGGGGTCGCCAGCAATGAGCAGTTCTTC. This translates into CSATSGGVASNEQFF.